The entry below describes one T cell receptor (beta chain). The antigen is not known. The sample belongs to a study of T cells after yellow fever vaccination. About the research overall: SMART-Seq v4 Ultra Low Input prepared the low-cell-number fractions.

It was through 5'RACE template switching that TCR cDNA was made, with a universal primer site and UMIs added. TCRdb re-analysed the 5' RACE reads in MiXCR, keeping a single row per CDR3 protein. Among 150,000 to 200,000 distinct CDR3 sequences listed, about a tenth were seen once. The ends were cut back, 2 bases at V and 10 bases at J, with 11 bases in the middle. The CDR3 spans 12 residues. Germline CDR1 MNHEY, CDR2 SVGEGT. Study observations and caveats: Just a small share of clonotypes turned up in the CD4 compartment as well as the CD8 compartment. Most clones from primary vaccination resurfaced after the booster (approximately 97% CD4, 75% to 90% CD8).

This receptor was taken from a man aged 18 to 35 who received the YFV17D yellow fever vaccine. This specimen was CD8+ T cells sorted from PBMCs, taken 45 days after the yellow fever booster vaccination. This chain connects TRBV6-2 or TRBV6-3 to TRBJ1-1; the D gene is possibly TRBD1 (6 bases). CDR3 in amino acids: CASSYRGIGAFF. The DNA of the CDR3 is TGTGCCAGCAGTTACAGGGGGATTGGAGCTTTCTTT.